This T cell receptor beta chain comes out of a study of shared clonotypes between healthy human individuals. Study-wide results and caveats: In this cohort, only blood was sampled, and tissue repertoires likely differ.

Deletions cut 6 bases from V and 6 bases from J, with 9 bases between. Germline CDR1 is SGHRS and CDR2 is YFSETQ. The CDR3 contains 12 residues. This clone was counted at least ten times. Its antigen is not known. The protocol was immunoSEQ multiplex PCR, while the TCRdb copy is restricted to in-frame clones and leaves out a portion. This table holds 97,000 or so clones, 40% to 55% found once. This TCR came from a woman in her thirties or forties in good health. Some clones in this sample may be carry-over from other donors' samples. Material for sequencing was PBMCs. This chain links TRBV5-1 with TRBJ2-2; possibly TRBD1 for D (5 bases). CDR3 amino acids: CASTQGSGELFF. The DNA for the CDR3 is TGCGCCAGCACGCAGGGTTCCGGGGAGCTGTTTTTT.